Below, 31 T cell receptor beta chains from the same sample are listed, as sequenced in a study of blood T cell repertoires in COVID-19. Only in-frame clones appear in the TCRdb table, and some are missing; sequencing was by immunoSEQ multiplex PCR. The table has about 280,000 clones, around 85% seen once. Sequenced: PBMCs or T cells enriched from blood (not recorded which). These receptors all stem from a woman aged 50 to 60 who had recovered from COVID-19.

The chain uses TRBV7-2 and TRBJ1-5; TRBD1 aligns across 8 bases. V lost 2 bases to trimming and J lost 4 bases; unmatched junction nucleotides: 13. The CDR3 consists of 18 residues. Germline V gene data show CDR1 as SGHTA and CDR2 as FQGNSA. CDR3 in DNA: TGTGCCAGCAGCTTACCCGTCGGACAGGGAATTTGGAATCAGCCCCAGCATTTT. Translation: CASSLPVGQGIWNQPQHF.

This clone was picked up one time. The rearrangement uses TRBV6-1 and TRBJ1-1; no firm D call. CDR3 size: 13 residues. Per the germline V gene, CDR1 is MNHNS and CDR2 is SASEGT. The V end was cut by 2 bases, the J end by 11 bases, with 15 bases between. This CDR3 reads CASSELNSLYAFF. CDR3 DNA: TGTGCCAGCAGTGAATTGAATTCCCTATACGCTTTCTTT.

The chain carries TRBV5-1 and TRBJ2-3; TRBD2 aligns across 9 bases. Germline V CDR1 and CDR2: SGHRS, YFSETQ. V was clipped by 5 bases and J by 0 bases; unmatched bases: 10. This CDR3 contains 17 residues. The CDR3 here is CASRRTKTSGSTDTQYF. The CDR3 nucleotides read TGCGCCAGCAGGAGAACTAAGACTAGCGGAAGCACAGATACGCAGTATTTT.

The chain joins TRBV28 to TRBJ1-2; TRBD1 agrees at 9 bases. V gave up 6 bases and J gave up 5 bases; unmatched junction bases: 13. Germline V gene sequence: CDR1 MDHEN, CDR2 SYDVKM. The CDR3 is 16 amino acids. The CDR3 here is CASSPQPGTGHYGYTF. The CDR3 region has the DNA TGTGCCAGCAGCCCACAGCCGGGGACAGGGCATTATGGCTACACCTTC.

The chain has TRBV4-3 and TRBJ2-3; TRBD1 aligns across 8 bases. The CDR3 is 18 residues long. Trimming took 0 bases from V and 3 from J; bases not matched to a gene: 11. Germline loops: CDR1 LGHNA, CDR2 YSLEER. In nucleotides, the CDR3 is TGCGCCAGCAGCCAAGATCGCGGGACAGGTGAGGGTACAGATACGCAGTATTTT. It specifies CASSQDRGTGEGTDTQYF.

The chain uses TRBV5-1 and TRBJ2-7, with unresolved D. V lost 2 bases, J lost 7 bases, and 13 bases lay in between. Per the germline V gene, CDR1 is SGHRS and CDR2 is YFSETQ. This CDR3 spans 13 amino acids. CDR3 sequence (DNA): TGCGCCAGCAGCTTCTCTAAGTCTTTAGAGCAGTACTTC. Amino acids: CASSFSKSLEQYF.

V and J are TRBV12-5 and TRBJ2-3, with TRBD2 matching over 11 bases. CDR1 LGHNT and CDR2 FRNRAP come from the germline V gene. The trim removed 5 bases at V and 1 base at J, leaving 2 bases unmatched. The length of the CDR3 is 15 residues. CDR3 in amino acids: CASGLTSGGTDTQYF. The CDR3 coding sequence is TGTGCTAGTGGTCTGACTAGCGGGGGCACAGATACGCAGTATTTT.

The chain joins TRBV7-3 to TRBJ2-7; 9 bases agree with TRBD1. After removal of 1 base from V and 2 bases from J, the junction contained 3 bases not matched to a gene. CDR3 length: 15 amino acids. The germline V gene has CDR1 SGHTA and CDR2 FQGTGA. Here the CDR3 reads CASSLMGTGTYEQYF. DNA for the CDR3: TGTGCCAGCAGCTTAATGGGGACAGGGACCTACGAGCAGTACTTC.

The chain couples TRBV19 to TRBJ1-5; D uncertain. Germline CDR1 and CDR2: LNHDA and SQIVND (reference sequence). CDR3 size: 14 residues. V gave up 6 bases and J gave up 9 bases, with 18 bases separating them. Here the CDR3 DNA reads TGTGCCAGTAGGGTCGCCGTTGGGCTTTGGCCCCAGCATTTT. Translating gives CASRVAVGLWPQHF.

The chain is built from TRBV4-3 and TRBJ1-4; perhaps TRBD1 as D (5 bases). Trimming removed 2 bases from V and 5 bases from J, with 12 bases in between. This CDR3 has 15 residues. Germline CDR1 reads LGHNA; CDR2 reads YSLEER. The CDR3 sequence: CASSQQAGPNEKLFF. The CDR3 region has the DNA TGCGCCAGCAGCCAACAGGCAGGGCCGAATGAAAAACTGTTTTTT.

The chain recombines TRBV2 with TRBJ2-2; possible D gene TRBD2, 6 bases. Trimming left V 8 bases short and J 9 bases short, with 16 bases between. Germline V CDR1 and CDR2: SNHLY, FYNNEI. The CDR3 sequence is 13 residues long. Written as DNA, the CDR3 is TGTGCCAGCTCAGTTGGGGGGTATTGGGAGCTGTTTTTT. This sequence encodes CASSVGGYWELFF.

The rearrangement uses TRBV4-1 and TRBJ1-2; TRBD1 matches 7 bases. The CDR3 is 16 residues long. With V trimmed by 4 bases and J by 7 bases, 15 bases remained unmatched. The germline V gene has CDR1 MGHRA and CDR2 YSYEKL. DNA for the CDR3: TGCGCCAGCAGCCTATCCCCCGGACCGACAGGGACTGGCTACACCTTC. This gives the protein CASSLSPGPTGTGYTF.

J is TRBJ2-2 and V is TRBV7-6; 12 nucleotides match TRBD2. This CDR3 has 18 residues. Germline values: CDR1 SGHVS, CDR2 FNYEAQ. J lost 4 bases, V lost 0 bases, and 6 bases had no gene match. This CDR3 is CASSLAGGLAGFTGELFF. Here the CDR3 DNA reads TGTGCCAGCAGCTTAGCGGGAGGACTAGCGGGATTCACCGGGGAGCTGTTTTTT.

This chain links TRBV3-1 (or the pseudogene TRBV3-2) with TRBJ2-1, with D hard to call. V was shortened by 4 bases and J by 3 bases, with 10 bases between the two germline ends. In germline, CDR1 is LGHDT, CDR2 YNNKEL (reference sequence). The CDR3 has 14 residues. CDR3 sequence: CASSLTYGYNEQFF. The CDR3 DNA is TGTGCCAGCAGCCTCACATATGGCTACAATGAGCAGTTCTTC.

This chain links TRBV18 with TRBJ1-1; D unclear. The germline gives CDR1 KGHSH, CDR2 LQKENI. The CDR3 runs to 14 residues. The V and J ends lost 1 base and 1 base respectively, with 7 bases between them. CDR3 in amino acids: CASSPHAGNTEAFF. In nucleotides, the CDR3 is TGTGCCAGCTCACCACACGCGGGGAACACTGAAGCTTTCTTT.

The table lists this clone with a few counts. The gene calls are TRBV7-2 and TRBJ1-1; 7 bases are a match to TRBD1. In germline, CDR1 is SGHTA, CDR2 FQGNSA. CDR3 length equals 15 residues. Losses at the gene ends were 0 bases for V and 5 bases for J; bases not matched to a gene: 6. The CDR3 loop is CASSLASGRGTEAFF. CDR3 bases: TGTGCCAGCAGCTTAGCGTCCGGCAGGGGGACTGAAGCTTTCTTT.

Only a few counts were recorded for this clone. Other DNA sequences of this sample code for an identical CDR3. The gene calls are TRBV2 and TRBJ2-5, with 7 bases aligning to TRBD2. V dropped 1 base and J dropped 2; count of bases not matched to a gene: 1. The CDR3 covers 14 residues. Germline CDR1 and CDR2: SNHLY and FYNNEI. The CDR3 is CASSEGRGQETQYF. In DNA, the CDR3 is TGTGCCAGCAGTGAAGGGCGGGGGCAAGAGACCCAGTACTTC. The complete variable domain, with remaining parts taken from reference TRBV2 and TRBJ2-5, reads EPEVTQTPSHQVTQMGQEVILRCVPISNHLYFYWYRQILGQKVEFLVSFYNNEISEKSEIFDDQFSVERPDGSNFTLKIRSTKLEDSAMYFCASSEGRGQETQYFGPGTRLLVL.

This chain connects TRBV14 to TRBJ1-2; D not resolved. The CDR3 loop spans 13 amino acids. Between the trimmed V and J ends, which lost 0 bases and 2 bases, there was a span of 4 bases. Germline CDR1 is SGHDN and CDR2 is FVKESK. The CDR3 nucleotides read TGTGCCAGCAGCCAAGACCTGAACTATGGCTACACCTTC. This encodes CASSQDLNYGYTF.

The V gene is TRBV19, the J gene TRBJ1-4; TRBD1 might be the D (6 bases). The V gene's germline CDR1 is LNHDA and CDR2 SQIVND (reference sequence). The CDR3 is 14 residues long. Trimming took off 0 bases at V and 6 bases at J, with 8 bases between the two ends. CDR3 DNA sequence: TGTGCCAGTAGTATAGACACAGGGTATGAAAAACTGTTTTTT. Amino acid sequence: CASSIDTGYEKLFF.

The CDR3 region has the DNA TGTGCCAGCAGGGCAAGCAGCGGGAGCTCCTACAATGAGCAGTTCTTC. This encodes CASRASSGSSYNEQFF. This sequence joins TRBV27 and TRBJ2-1; 8 positions match TRBD2. V was pared by 6 bases and J by 0 bases, with 7 bases of the junction left unmatched. Per germline, CDR1 MNHEY and CDR2 SMNVEV (reference sequence). The CDR3 spans 16 residues.

The chain links TRBV29-1 to TRBJ1-2; 9 positions agree with TRBD1. Germline CDR1 and CDR2: SQVTM and ANQGSEA. CDR3 length: 13 residues. V lost 6 bases, J lost 5 bases, and 7 bases stayed unmatched. This CDR3 reads CSVGTGRDYGYTF. DNA of the CDR3: TGCAGCGTCGGGACAGGGAGGGATTATGGCTACACCTTC. Full variable domain (remainder filled in from reference TRBV29-1 and TRBJ1-2): SAVISQKPSRDICQRGTSLTIQCQVDSQVTMMFWYRQQPGQSLTLIATANQGSEATYESGFVIDKFPISRPNLTFSTLTVSNMSPEDSSIYLCSVGTGRDYGYTFGSGTRLTVV.

The chain couples TRBV4-2 to TRBJ1-2; D perhaps matches TRBD1 (6 bases). The CDR3 has 16 amino acids. Germline CDR1 is LGHNA and CDR2 is YNFKEQ. V lost 0 bases to trimming and J lost 1 base, with 12 bases between them. The CDR3 protein is CASSQDGGHNNYGYTF. The CDR3 DNA reads as TGTGCCAGCAGCCAAGATGGGGGCCACAATAACTATGGCTACACCTTC.

The V and J genes are TRBV7-9 and TRBJ2-1; 8 nucleotides align to TRBD2. The CDR3 loop spans 15 amino acids. In germline, CDR1 is SEHNR, CDR2 FQNEAQ (reference sequence). V was pared by 5 bases and J by 9 bases, with 12 bases of the junction left unmatched. The CDR3 protein is CASSPGGAGDGEQFF. The DNA of the CDR3 is TGTGCCAGCAGCCCCGGGGGAGCGGGAGACGGTGAGCAGTTCTTC.

This chain's CDR3 is CASSPQVSYEQYF. DNA for the CDR3: TGTGCCAGCAGCCCCCAGGTCTCCTACGAGCAGTACTTC. J is TRBJ2-7 and V is TRBV7-9; D unresolved. There are 13 residues in the CDR3. Germline CDR1 is SEHNR and CDR2 is FQNEAQ (reference sequence). Trimming shortened V by 5 bases and J by 0 bases, and 8 bases separated the two germline ends.

This sequence joins TRBV7-2 and TRBJ2-6; the D gene is possibly TRBD1 (7 bases). Trimming cost V 5 bases and J 2 bases, with 16 bases left between them. The CDR3 extends over 17 amino acids. In germline, CDR1 is SGHTA, CDR2 FQGNSA. CDR3 bases: TGTGCCAGCAGCGGGGGGACAGCTCGCGCTGGGGCCAACGTCCTGACTTTC. This translates into CASSGGTARAGANVLTF.

This clone was found once. J is TRBJ2-1 and V is TRBV7-3; possibly TRBD1 for D (5 bases). This CDR3 is built from 17 residues. Germline CDR1 SGHTA, CDR2 FQGTGA. V lost 0 bases and J 2 bases, leaving 14 bases between the germline ends. In DNA form, the CDR3 reads TGTGCCAGCAGCTTAACGGACACCCCAAGTCCCTACAATGAGCAGTTCTTC. As protein: CASSLTDTPSPYNEQFF.

Points on this clone: The conserved phenylalanine or tryptophan is not found at the CDR3 terminus, so this likely reflects a read error. No DNA is shown, since the ends of the CDR3 on it are uncertain; the CDR3 is the one TCRdb lists. This chain links TRBV7-9 with TRBJ2-3; the table's D call, TRBD1, has no DNA check behind it. The CDR3 length is 13 residues, termini included. Germline assignment: CDR1 SEHNR and CDR2 FQNEAQ (reference sequence). CDR3 amino acids: CASSSMSRGTPLI.

This clone appeared a few times. The chain recombines TRBV4-1 with TRBJ2-7; D uncertain. This CDR3 contains 12 residues. From germline, CDR1 is MGHRA and CDR2 YSYEKL. V was clipped by 2 bases and J by 5 bases, with 7 bases between them. The CDR3 spells CASSQPSDEQYF. The CDR3 DNA reads TGCGCCAGCAGCCAACCATCAGACGAGCAGTACTTC.

The chain links TRBV5-1 to TRBJ1-1; TRBD1 might be the D (6 bases). The CDR3 consists of 16 residues. Deletions cut 0 bases from V and 1 base from J, with 13 bases between. Germline V lookup: CDR1 SGHRS, CDR2 YFSETQ. CDR3 sequence: CASSLGRGTGNTEAFF. The CDR3 nucleotides read TGCGCCAGCAGCTTGGGAAGGGGGACGGGGAACACTGAAGCTTTCTTT.

The chain has TRBV6-5 and TRBJ1-6; 8 bases are a match to TRBD1. CDR3 length equals 15 residues. Per germline, CDR1 MNHEY and CDR2 SVGAGI. Germline trimming cut 8 bases from V and 2 bases from J; bases unmatched to any gene: 5. The chain's CDR3 is CASPAGGPYNSPLHF. The CDR3 nucleotides are TGTGCCAGCCCCGCAGGGGGCCCCTATAATTCACCCCTCCACTTT.

This clone was seen once. The V gene is TRBV10-3, the J gene TRBJ2-1, with 14 bases matching TRBD2. Trimming took 2 bases from V and 5 from J; bases not matched to a gene: 2. In germline, CDR1 is ENHRY, CDR2 SYGVKD. This CDR3 comprises 16 residues. The CDR3 DNA follows: TGTGCCATCAGTGAGCCGGGACTAGCGGGAGACAATGAGCAGTTCTTC. This codes for CAISEPGLAGDNEQFF.